This T cell receptor (beta chain) was sequenced during a study of memory CD4+ T cells and cytomegalovirus serostatus. Study context: This sample comes from healthy Belgian adults, fewer than 10 CMV seropositive, approximately 22 seronegative.

Turning to this clone: Distinct nucleotide sequences in the sample also encode this CDR3.

V lost 2 bases to trimming and J lost 2 bases, with 9 bases between them. Germline CDR1 is SNHLY and CDR2 is FYNNEI. This CDR3 comprises 14 residues. Clones were read by immunoSEQ multiplex PCR, and TCRdb kept only the in-frame ones, dropping some. The sample comprises approximately 47,000 clones, just under 80% of which are singletons, and 0.75% to 0.9% rests with the top ten. Single viable CD3+CD4+CD8-CD45RO+ cells were sorted as the memory CD4+ T cells. The receptor comes from an adult in good health and CMV-seronegative. This rearrangement joins TRBV2 to TRBJ2-5; D not resolved. Sequenced material: memory CD4+ T cells from blood. CDR3 loop: CASSERVGQETQYF. In DNA form, the CDR3 reads TGTGCCAGCAGTGAAAGGGTAGGGCAAGAGACCCAGTACTTC.